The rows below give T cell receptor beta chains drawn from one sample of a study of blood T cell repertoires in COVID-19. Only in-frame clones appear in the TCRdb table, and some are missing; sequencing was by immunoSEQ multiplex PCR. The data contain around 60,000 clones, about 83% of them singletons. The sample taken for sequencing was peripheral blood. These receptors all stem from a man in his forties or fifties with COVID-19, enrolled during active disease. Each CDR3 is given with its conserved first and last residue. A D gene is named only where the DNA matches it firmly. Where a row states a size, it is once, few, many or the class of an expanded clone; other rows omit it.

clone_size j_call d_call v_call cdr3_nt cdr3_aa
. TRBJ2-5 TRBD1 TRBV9 TGTGCCAGCAGCGTAGGGGGACAGGGGACCCAGTACTTC CASSVGGQGTQYF
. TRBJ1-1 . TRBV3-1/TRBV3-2 TGTGCCAGCAGCCAGGGCCGGAACACTGAAGCTTTCTTT CASSQGRNTEAFF
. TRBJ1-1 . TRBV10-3 TGTGCCATCAGTGAGTCCCACATGAACACTGAAGCTTTCTTT CAISESHMNTEAFF
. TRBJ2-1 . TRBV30 TGTGCCTGGAGCGGCGCTGGGGCGTCGAGCTCCTACAATGAGCAGTTCTTC CAWSGAGASSSYNEQFF
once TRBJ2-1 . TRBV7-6 TGTGCCAGCAGCTTATTCCCGAGAGGGGGGAGGGCTTCCTACAATGAGCAGTTCTTC CASSLFPRGGRASYNEQFF
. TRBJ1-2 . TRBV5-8 TGTGCCAGCAGCTTGCCGGGAACCCGCTATGGCTACACCTTC CASSLPGTRYGYTF
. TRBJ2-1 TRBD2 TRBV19 TGTGCCAGTAGTATAGGCGGGAGGAGCAATGAGCAGTTCTTC CASSIGGRSNEQFF
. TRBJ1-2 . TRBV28 TGTGCCAGCAGTTTAGGACAGAACTATGGCTACACCTTC CASSLGQNYGYTF
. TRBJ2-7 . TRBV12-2 TGTGCAAGTCGCTTAGGTCGCAAGCGGGGTACCTACGAGCAGTACTTC CASRLGRKRGTYEQYF
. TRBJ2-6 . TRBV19 TGTGCCAGTAGTATAGGTCCTAGATCTGGGGCCAACGTCCTGACTTTC CASSIGPRSGANVLTF
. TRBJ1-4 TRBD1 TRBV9 TGTGCCAGCAGCCCTTGGACAGGGGGTAATGAAAAACTGTTTTTT CASSPWTGGNEKLFF
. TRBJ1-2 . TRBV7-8 TGTGCCAGCAGCTTAGAGCCCAATGACTATGGCTACACCTTC CASSLEPNDYGYTF
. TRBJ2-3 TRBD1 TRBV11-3 TGTGCCAGCAGCCCGATGGGACAGGGGACAGATACGCAGTATTTT CASSPMGQGTDTQYF
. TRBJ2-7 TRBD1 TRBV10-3 TGTGCCGCGGGAAAGAGGGACAGGGGGACCTACGAGCAGTACTTC CAAGKRDRGTYEQYF
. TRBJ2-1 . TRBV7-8 TGTGCCAGCAGCTCATATCCCAGAAGCTCCTACAATGAGCAGTTCTTC CASSSYPRSSYNEQFF
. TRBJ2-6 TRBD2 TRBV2 TGTGCCAGCAGTCTTGAGCGGGAGGGCCACCGGGGAGGGGCCAACGTCCTGACTTTC CASSLEREGHRGGANVLTF
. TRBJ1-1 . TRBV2 TGTGCCAGCAGTGCGGGCGGGAGGACTGAAGCTTTCTTT CASSAGGRTEAFF
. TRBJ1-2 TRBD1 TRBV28 TGTGCCAGCAGTTTCCCAGGGGGCAGGGGCTACACCTTC CASSFPGGRGYTF
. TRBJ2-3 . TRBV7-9 TGTGCCAGCAGTTCTACAGGTACTTACACAGATACGCAGTATTTT CASSSTGTYTDTQYF
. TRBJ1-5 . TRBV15 TGTGCCACCAGCAGGGGGACTGCTCTGGTCGGTCAGCCCCAGCATTTT CATSRGTALVGQPQHF
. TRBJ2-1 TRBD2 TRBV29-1 TGCAGCGCCGCGGGGCTAGCGGGAGCTTACAATGAGCAGTTCTTC CSAAGLAGAYNEQFF
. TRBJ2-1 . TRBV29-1 TGCAGCGTCATGCCGGTCGAGGGCTCCTACAATGAGCAGTTCTTC CSVMPVEGSYNEQFF
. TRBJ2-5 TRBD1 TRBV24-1 TGTGCCACCAGCTCAGGGGGCCGGGAGACCCAGTACTTC CATSSGGRETQYF
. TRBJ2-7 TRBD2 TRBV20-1 TGCAGTTGGGAGGGGTCCTACGAGCAGTACTTC CSWEGSYEQYF
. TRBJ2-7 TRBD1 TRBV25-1 TGTGCCAGCAGTCCCCCGGGACAGAGCTACGAGCAGTACTTC CASSPPGQSYEQYF
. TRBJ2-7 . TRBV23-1 TGCGCCAGCAGTCAATGGGGTTGGGAGGCCCCGGCCTACGAGCAGTACTTC CASSQWGWEAPAYEQYF
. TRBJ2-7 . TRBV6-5 TGTGCCAGACTTAACAAGCCGCAGGGTTGCTACGAGCAGTACTTC CARLNKPQGCYEQYF
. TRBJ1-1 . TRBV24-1 TGTGCCACCAGGGGGAGAGTTGGCACTGAAGCTTTCTTT CATRGRVGTEAFF
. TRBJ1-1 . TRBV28 TGTGCCAGCAGTTTACGAAAGGGGTGGATCACTGAAGCTTTCTTT CASSLRKGWITEAFF
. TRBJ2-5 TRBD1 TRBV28 TGTGCCAGCAGTCCCCGGACAGGGGAGGTGGAGACCCAGTACTTC CASSPRTGEVETQYF
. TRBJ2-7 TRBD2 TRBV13 TGTGCCAGCAGCCCTGGGGCTAGCGGCTCCTACGAGCAGTACTTC CASSPGASGSYEQYF
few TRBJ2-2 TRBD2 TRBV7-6 TGTGCCAGCAGCCCCGTAAGGACTAGCGGGGGCGGGGAGCTGTTTTTT CASSPVRTSGGGELFF
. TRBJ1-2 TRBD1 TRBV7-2 TGTGCCAGCAGCGCAACAGGGGGCGCCGGTTCCTTCTATGGCTACACCTTC CASSATGGAGSFYGYTF
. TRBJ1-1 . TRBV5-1 TGCGCCAGCAGCTTGTTGGGGGCCCCGAACACTGAAGCTTTCTTT CASSLLGAPNTEAFF